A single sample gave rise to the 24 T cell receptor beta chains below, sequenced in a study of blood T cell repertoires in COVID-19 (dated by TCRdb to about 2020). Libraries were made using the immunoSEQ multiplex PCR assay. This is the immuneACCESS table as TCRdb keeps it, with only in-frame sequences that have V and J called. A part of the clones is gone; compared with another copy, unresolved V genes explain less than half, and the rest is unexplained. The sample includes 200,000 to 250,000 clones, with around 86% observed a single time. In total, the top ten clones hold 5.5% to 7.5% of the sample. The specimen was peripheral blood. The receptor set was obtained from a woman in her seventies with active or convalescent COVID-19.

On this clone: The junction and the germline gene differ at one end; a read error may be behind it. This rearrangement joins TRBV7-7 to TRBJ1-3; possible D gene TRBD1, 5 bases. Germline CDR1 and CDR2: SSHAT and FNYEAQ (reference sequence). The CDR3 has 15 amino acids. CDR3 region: CASSWRQPTGNTIYF. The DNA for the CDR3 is TGTGCTAGCAGCTGGAGACAGCCAACTGGAAACACCATATATTTT.

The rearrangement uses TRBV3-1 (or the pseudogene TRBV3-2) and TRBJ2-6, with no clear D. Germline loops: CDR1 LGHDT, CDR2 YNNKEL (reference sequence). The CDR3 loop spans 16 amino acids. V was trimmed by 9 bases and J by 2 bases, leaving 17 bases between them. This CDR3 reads CARENLTRAGANVLTF. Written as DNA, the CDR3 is TGTGCCAGGGAGAACCTAACGCGAGCTGGGGCCAACGTCCTGACTTTC.

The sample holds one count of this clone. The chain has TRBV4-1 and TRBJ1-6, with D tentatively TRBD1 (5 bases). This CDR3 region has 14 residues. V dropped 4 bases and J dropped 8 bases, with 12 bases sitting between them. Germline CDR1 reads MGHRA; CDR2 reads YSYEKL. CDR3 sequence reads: CASSPGPTDSPLHF. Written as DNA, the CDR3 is TGCGCCAGCAGCCCAGGGCCTACTGATTCACCCCTCCACTTT.

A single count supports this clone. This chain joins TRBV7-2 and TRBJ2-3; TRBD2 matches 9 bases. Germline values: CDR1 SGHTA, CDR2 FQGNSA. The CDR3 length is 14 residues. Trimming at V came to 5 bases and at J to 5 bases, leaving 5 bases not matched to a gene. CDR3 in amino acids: CASSRGGAQDTQYF. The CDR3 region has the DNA TGTGCCAGCAGCCGCGGGGGGGCGCAAGATACGCAGTATTTT.

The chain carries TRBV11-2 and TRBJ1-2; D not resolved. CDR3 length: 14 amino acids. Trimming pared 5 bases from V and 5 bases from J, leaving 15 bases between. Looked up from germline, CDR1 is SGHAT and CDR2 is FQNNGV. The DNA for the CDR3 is TGTGCCAGCAGCCCCGATCGGGTGTCATATGGCTACACCTTC. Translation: CASSPDRVSYGYTF.

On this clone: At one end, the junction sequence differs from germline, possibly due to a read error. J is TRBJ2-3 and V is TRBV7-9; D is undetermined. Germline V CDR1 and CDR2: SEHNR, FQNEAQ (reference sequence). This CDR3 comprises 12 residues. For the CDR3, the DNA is TGTGCCAGCAGCTTAACCCCAGAAACGCAGTATTTT. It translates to CASSLTPETQYF.

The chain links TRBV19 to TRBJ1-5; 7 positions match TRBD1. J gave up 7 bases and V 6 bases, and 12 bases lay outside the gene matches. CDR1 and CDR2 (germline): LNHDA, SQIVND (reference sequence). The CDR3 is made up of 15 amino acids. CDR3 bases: TGTGCCAGTAGCCTAGGGACAGAAGGGCAACAGCCCCAGCATTTT. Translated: CASSLGTEGQQPQHF.

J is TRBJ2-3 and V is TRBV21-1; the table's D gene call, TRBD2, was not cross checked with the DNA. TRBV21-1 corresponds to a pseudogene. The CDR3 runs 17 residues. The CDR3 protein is CASSPMPGSGEKDTQYF. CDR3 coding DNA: TGTGCCAGCAGCCCGATGCCGGGTAGCGGGGAGAAAGATACGCAGTATTTT.

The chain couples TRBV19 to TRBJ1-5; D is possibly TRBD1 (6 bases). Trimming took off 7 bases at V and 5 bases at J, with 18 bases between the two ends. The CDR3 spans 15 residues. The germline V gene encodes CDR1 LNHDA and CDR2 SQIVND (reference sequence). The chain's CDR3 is CASTPKGVTYQPQHF. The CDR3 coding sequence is TGTGCCAGTACCCCCAAGGGGGTTACCTATCAGCCCCAGCATTTT. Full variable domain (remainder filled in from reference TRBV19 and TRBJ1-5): DGGITQSPKYLFRKEGQNVTLSCEQNLNHDAMYWYRQDPGQGLRLIYYSQIVNDFQKGDIAEGYSVSREKKESFPLTVTSAQKNPTAFYLCASTPKGVTYQPQHFGDGTRLSIL.

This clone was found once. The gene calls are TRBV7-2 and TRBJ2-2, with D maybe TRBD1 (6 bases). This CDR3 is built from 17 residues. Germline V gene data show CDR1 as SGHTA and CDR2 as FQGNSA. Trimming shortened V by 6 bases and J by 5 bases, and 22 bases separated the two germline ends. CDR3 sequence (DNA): TGTGCCAGCAGTCCACAGGGATTGACGATTCTAACCGGGGAGCTGTTTTTT. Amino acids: CASSPQGLTILTGELFF.

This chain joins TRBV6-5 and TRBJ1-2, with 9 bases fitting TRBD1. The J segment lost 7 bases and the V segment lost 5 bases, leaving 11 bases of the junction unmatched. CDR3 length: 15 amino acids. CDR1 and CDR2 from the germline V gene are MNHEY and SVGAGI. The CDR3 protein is CASSNRGRRRGGYTF. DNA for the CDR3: TGTGCCAGCAGTAACAGGGGGCGAAGACGGGGTGGCTACACCTTC.

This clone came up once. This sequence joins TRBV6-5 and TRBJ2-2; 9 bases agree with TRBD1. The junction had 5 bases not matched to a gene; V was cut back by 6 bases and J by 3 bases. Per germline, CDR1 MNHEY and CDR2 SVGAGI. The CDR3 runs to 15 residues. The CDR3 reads CASRPGTGYTGELFF. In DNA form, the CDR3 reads TGTGCCAGCAGACCCGGGACAGGGTACACCGGGGAGCTGTTTTTT.

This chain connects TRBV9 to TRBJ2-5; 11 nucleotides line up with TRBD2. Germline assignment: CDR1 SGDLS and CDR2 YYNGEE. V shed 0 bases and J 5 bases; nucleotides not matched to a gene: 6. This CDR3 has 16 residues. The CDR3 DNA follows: TGTGCCAGCAGCGTAGCAATGGCTAGCGGGGGGGAGACCCAGTACTTC. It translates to CASSVAMASGGETQYF.

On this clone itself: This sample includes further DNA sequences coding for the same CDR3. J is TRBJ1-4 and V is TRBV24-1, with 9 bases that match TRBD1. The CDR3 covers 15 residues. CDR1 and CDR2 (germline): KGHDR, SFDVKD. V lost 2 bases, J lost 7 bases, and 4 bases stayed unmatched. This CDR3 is CATSDSGQGAEKLFF. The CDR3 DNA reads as TGTGCCACCAGTGATTCGGGACAGGGTGCTGAAAAACTGTTTTTT.

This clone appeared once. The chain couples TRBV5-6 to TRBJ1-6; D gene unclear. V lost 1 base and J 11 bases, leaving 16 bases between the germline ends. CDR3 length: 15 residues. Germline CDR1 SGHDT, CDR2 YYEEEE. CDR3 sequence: CASSLRTLRWAPLHF. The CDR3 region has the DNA TGTGCCAGCAGCTTGAGGACTCTAAGGTGGGCACCCCTCCACTTT.

The CDR3 DNA reads as TGTGCCAGCAGCCCAACAGGGTTGAATTCACCCCTCCACTTT. Its protein product is CASSPTGLNSPLHF. The J gene is TRBJ1-6, the V gene TRBV7-2, with D possibly TRBD1 on 6 matching bases. CDR3 size: 14 residues. V was shortened by 5 bases and J by 7 bases, with 12 bases between the two germline ends. The V gene's germline CDR1 is SGHTA and CDR2 FQGNSA.

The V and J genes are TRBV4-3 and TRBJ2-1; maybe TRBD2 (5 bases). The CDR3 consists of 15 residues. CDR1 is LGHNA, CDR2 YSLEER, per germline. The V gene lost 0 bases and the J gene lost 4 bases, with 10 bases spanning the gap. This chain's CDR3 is CASSQDGEKYNEQFF. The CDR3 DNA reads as TGCGCCAGCAGCCAAGACGGGGAAAAGTACAATGAGCAGTTCTTC.

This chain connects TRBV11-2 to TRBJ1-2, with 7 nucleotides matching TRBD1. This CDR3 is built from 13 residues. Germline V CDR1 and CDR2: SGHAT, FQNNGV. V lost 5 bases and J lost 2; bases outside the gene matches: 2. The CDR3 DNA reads TGTGCCAGCAGCCCGACAGGGAACTATGGCTACACCTTC. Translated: CASSPTGNYGYTF.

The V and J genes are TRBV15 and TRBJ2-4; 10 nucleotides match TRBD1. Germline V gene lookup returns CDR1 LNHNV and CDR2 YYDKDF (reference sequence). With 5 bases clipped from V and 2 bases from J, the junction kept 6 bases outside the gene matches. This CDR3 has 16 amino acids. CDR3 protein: CATSRGQGGTKNIQYF. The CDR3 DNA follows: TGTGCCACCAGCCGTGGACAGGGGGGAACCAAAAACATTCAGTACTTC. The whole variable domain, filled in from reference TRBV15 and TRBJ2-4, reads DAMVIQNPRYQVTQFGKPVTLSCSQTLNHNVMYWYQQKSSQAPKLLFHYYDKDFNNEADTPDNFQSRRPNTSFCFLDIRSPGLGDTAMYLCATSRGQGGTKNIQYFGAGTRLSVL.

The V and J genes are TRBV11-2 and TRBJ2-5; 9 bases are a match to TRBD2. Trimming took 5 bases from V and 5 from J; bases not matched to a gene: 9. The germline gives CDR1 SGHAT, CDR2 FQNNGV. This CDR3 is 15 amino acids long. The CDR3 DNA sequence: TGTGCCAGCAGCCCGGGGAGCGGGGGGCGGGAGACCCAGTACTTC. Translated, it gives CASSPGSGGRETQYF.

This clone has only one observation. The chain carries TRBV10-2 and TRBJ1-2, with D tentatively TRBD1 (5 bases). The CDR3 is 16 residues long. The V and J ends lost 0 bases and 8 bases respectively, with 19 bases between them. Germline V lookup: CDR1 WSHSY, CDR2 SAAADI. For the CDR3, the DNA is TGCGCCAGCAGTGAGTCTCACGGTGGGGGGATTGGCGGCTACACCTTC. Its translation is CASSESHGGGIGGYTF.

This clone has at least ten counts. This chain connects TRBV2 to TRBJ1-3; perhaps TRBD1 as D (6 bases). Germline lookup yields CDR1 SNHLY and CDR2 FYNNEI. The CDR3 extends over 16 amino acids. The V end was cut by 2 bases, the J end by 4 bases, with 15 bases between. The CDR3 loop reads CASSELGTGGGNTIYF. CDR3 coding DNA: TGTGCCAGCAGTGAATTGGGGACGGGGGGCGGAAACACCATATATTTT.

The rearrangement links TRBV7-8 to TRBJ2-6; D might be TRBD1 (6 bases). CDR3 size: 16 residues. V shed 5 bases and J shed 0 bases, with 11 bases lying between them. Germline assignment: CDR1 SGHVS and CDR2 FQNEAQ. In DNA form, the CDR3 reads TGTGCCAGCAGCCAGGGACACTACTCTGGGGCCAACGTCCTGACTTTC. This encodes CASSQGHYSGANVLTF.

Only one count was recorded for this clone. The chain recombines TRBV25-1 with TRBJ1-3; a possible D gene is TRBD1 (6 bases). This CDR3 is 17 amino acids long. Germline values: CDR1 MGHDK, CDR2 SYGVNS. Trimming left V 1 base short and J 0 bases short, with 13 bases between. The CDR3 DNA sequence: TGTGCCAGCAGTGAATGGGGGGGGCGGACCTCTGGAAACACCATATATTTT. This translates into CASSEWGGRTSGNTIYF.